This T cell receptor beta chain was profiled in a study of blood T cell repertoires in COVID-19. Overall study context: Acute and convalescent COVID-19 specimens originated in the United States, Italy and Spain. Nucleic acid was either cDNA or gDNA, and it came from T cells, B-cell-depleted T cells, or PBMCs.

TCRdb's table, derived via immunoSEQ multiplex PCR, lists solely in-frame clones and lacks some. The sample yields fewer than 200,000 clones, around 85% seen once. CDR3 size: 18 residues. Germline CDR1 is SEHNR and CDR2 is FQNEAQ (reference sequence). Losses at the gene ends were 5 bases for V and 5 bases for J; bases not matched to a gene: 17. Living in 24 US areas, the participants were between 18 and 89 years of age. Clinical history reported by participants formed the basis on which cohorts were assigned. This TCR was recovered from a woman in her thirties or forties with acute COVID-19. The sequenced material came from PBMCs or T cells enriched from blood (not recorded which). This chain uses TRBV7-9 with TRBJ2-3, with 9 bases identical to TRBD2. CDR3 sequence: CASSQPGRPGLAGDTQYF. The CDR3 nucleotides read TGTGCCAGCAGCCAGCCGGGACGCCCGGGACTAGCTGGAGATACGCAGTATTTT.